The 18 T cell receptor beta chains presented below share a single source sample, sequenced in a study of type 1 regulatory T cells. TCRdb called the reads again in MiXCR, with one record for every CDR3 protein. The data contain about 68,000 distinct CDR3 sequences, around 68% of them singletons. No antigen has been assigned to these receptors. The specimen was cultured T cells, either the whole culture or a sorted T cell fraction (not recorded which). As to subset: Tr1-enriched cell product generated in vitro against host alloantigens. These receptor sequences come from a human donor in good health.

The gene calls are TRBV7-8 and TRBJ2-5; TRBD2 matches 15 bases. Germline V gene data show CDR1 as SGHVS and CDR2 as FQNEAQ. The CDR3 consists of 16 residues. Trimming removed 5 bases from V and 5 bases from J; junction bases left unmatched: 6. Written as DNA, the CDR3 is TGTGCCAGCAGCACCGGACTAGCGGGAGGGCAGGAGACCCAGTACTTC. The encoded protein is CASSTGLAGGQETQYF. Full variable domain (outside the CDR3, taken from reference TRBV7-8 and TRBJ2-5): GAGVSQSPRYKVAKRGQDVALRCDPISGHVSLFWYQQALGQGPEFLTYFQNEAQLDKSGLPSDRFFAERPEGSVSTLKIQRTQQEDSAVYLCASSTGLAGGQETQYFGPGTRLLVL.

This clonotype was recorded many times. V gene TRBV6-5 combines with J gene TRBJ2-2, with a weak D call TRBD1 (5 bases). Trimming left V 4 bases short and J 1 base short, with 13 bases between. Germline V gives CDR1 MNHEY, CDR2 SVGAGI. The CDR3 loop spans 16 amino acids. The CDR3 here is CASSFRRQKNTGELFF. CDR3 nucleotide sequence: TGTGCCAGCAGTTTCCGGAGACAGAAGAACACCGGGGAGCTGTTTTTT.

This chain joins TRBV12-3 or TRBV12-4 and TRBJ2-5; D uncertain. Trimming removed 8 bases at V and 5 bases at J, with 15 bases between. The CDR3 length is 13 residues. CDR3 loop: CASDDSVGETQYF. CDR3 in DNA: TGTGCCAGCGACGATTCAGTTGGGGAGACCCAGTACTTC.

This clonotype was observed a handful of times. The gene calls are TRBV27 and TRBJ2-5; 7 positions match TRBD1. This CDR3 has 15 residues. The V segment lost 0 bases and the J segment 2 bases; nucleotides outside the gene matches: 3. Germline loops: CDR1 MNHEY, CDR2 SMNVEV (reference sequence). The CDR3 DNA follows: TGTGCCAGCAGTTTATCCCGACAGGGACAAGAGACCCAGTACTTC. Translation: CASSLSRQGQETQYF.

The rearrangement uses TRBV20-1 and TRBJ1-2, with a tentative D call TRBD1 (5 bases). CDR3 length equals 12 residues. CDR1 and CDR2 from the germline V gene are DFQATT and SNEGSKA (reference sequence). V was pared by 5 bases and J by 5 bases, with 12 bases between. CDR3 sequence: CSAPGTVYGYTF. CDR3 DNA sequence: TGCAGTGCTCCTGGGACGGTTTATGGCTACACCTTC.

This sequence joins TRBV2 and TRBJ2-1; 7 bases agree with TRBD2. The CDR3 is 15 residues long. V lost 5 bases and J lost 8; bases outside the gene matches: 12. Germline CDR1 and CDR2: SNHLY and FYNNEI. The CDR3 spells CASSSSGPRGDEQFF. CDR3 sequence (DNA): TGTGCCAGCAGTTCTTCCGGGCCCCGGGGGGATGAGCAGTTCTTC.

The chain links TRBV12-3 or TRBV12-4 to TRBJ1-5; tentative D call: TRBD1 (6 bases). Between the trimmed V and J ends, which lost 7 bases and 3 bases, there was a span of 22 bases. This CDR3 comprises 17 residues. CDR3 coding DNA: TGTGCCAGCACTCTACAGTCAACAGGGCGTATCAATCAGCCCCAGCATTTT. It codes for CASTLQSTGRINQPQHF.

This rearrangement joins TRBV11-2 to TRBJ2-2; no firm D call. Trimming removed 5 bases at V and 0 bases at J, with 7 bases between. The CDR3 extends over 14 amino acids. Germline loops: CDR1 SGHAT, CDR2 FQNNGV. CDR3 region: CASSLRANTGELFF. DNA for the CDR3: TGTGCCAGCAGCCTTAGAGCGAACACCGGGGAGCTGTTTTTT.

This clonotype has a single count. The V gene is TRBV5-1, the J gene TRBJ2-1, with 11 bases lining up with TRBD2. Germline V gene data show CDR1 as SGHRS and CDR2 as YFSETQ. Losses at the gene ends were 7 bases for V and 4 bases for J; bases not matched to a gene: 19. This CDR3 is built from 19 residues. The CDR3 nucleotides are TGCGCCAGCTTCCCGGGAGGGGGGGTCTGGACTAGCGGGTACAATGAGCAGTTCTTC. As protein: CASFPGGGVWTSGYNEQFF.

The rearrangement links TRBV3-1 to TRBJ1-3; D gene uncertain. There are 13 residues in the CDR3. V gave up 0 bases and J gave up 4 bases, with 4 bases separating them. CDR1 LGHDT and CDR2 YNNKEL come from the germline V gene (reference sequence). The CDR3: CASSQDVGNTIYF. The CDR3 DNA reads as TGTGCCAGCAGCCAAGATGTCGGAAACACCATATATTTT.

This clonotype has more than one count but fewer than ten. J is TRBJ1-5 and V is TRBV20-1; D possibly corresponds to TRBD1 (6 bases). CDR1 and CDR2 (germline): DFQATT, SNEGSKA (reference sequence). Trimming pared 6 bases from V and 2 bases from J, leaving 20 bases between. The CDR3 consists of 16 residues. CDR3 nucleotides: TGCAGTGCCAGTCCTCTCAGGGGCCATGGCAATCAGCCCCAGCATTTT. Translation gives CSASPLRGHGNQPQHF.

This sequence joins TRBV11-2 and TRBJ2-5; the D gene is possibly TRBD2 (5 bases). V was trimmed by 1 base and J by 5 bases, leaving 38 bases between them. CDR1 is SGHAT, CDR2 FQNNGV, per germline. The CDR3 has 23 residues. The chain's CDR3 is CASSLVDRGGRDGTFTRKETQYF. For the CDR3, the DNA is TGTGCCAGCAGCTTAGTTGATCGGGGTGGGCGAGACGGAACTTTTACCCGGAAGGAGACCCAGTACTTC.

This chain uses TRBV7-3 with TRBJ2-3; D remains unclear. Trimming removed 3 bases from V and 6 bases from J, with 13 bases in between. CDR3 length equals 14 residues. The germline V gene encodes CDR1 SGHTA and CDR2 FQGTGA. CDR3 region: CASSFTALGDTQYF. DNA for the CDR3: TGTGCCAGCAGCTTCACGGCCCTAGGGGATACGCAGTATTTT.

This clonotype was seen only a few times. This chain links TRBV7-6 with TRBJ2-3; the D gene could be TRBD1 or TRBD2 (6 bases each). The CDR3 spans 17 residues. Germline loops: CDR1 SGHVS, CDR2 FNYEAQ. The V end was cut by 5 bases, the J end by 0 bases, with 18 bases between. The CDR3 DNA is TGTGCCAGCAGCCTAGGGGTAGGGGGGCCTAGCACAGATACGCAGTATTTT. Translation gives CASSLGVGGPSTDTQYF.

The chain uses TRBV20-1 and TRBJ2-2; D is ambiguous. Trimming left V 0 bases short and J 5 bases short, with 10 bases between. Germline values: CDR1 DFQATT, CDR2 SNEGSKA (reference sequence). CDR3 size: 14 residues. This chain's CDR3 is CSARDVSRTGELFF. CDR3 nucleotides: TGCAGTGCTAGAGATGTTTCCCGGACCGGGGAGCTGTTTTTT.

The J gene is TRBJ1-5, the V gene TRBV18, with D possibly TRBD1 on 5 matching bases. CDR1 is KGHSH, CDR2 LQKENI, per germline. Trimming left V 5 bases short and J 6 bases short, with 17 bases between. The CDR3 covers 15 residues. The CDR3 protein is CASSAQDGRPQPQHF. CDR3 sequence (DNA): TGTGCCAGCTCAGCACAGGACGGACGCCCTCAGCCCCAGCATTTT.

This clonotype was counted ten times or more. The chain has TRBV28 and TRBJ2-3; no firm D call. The CDR3 has 10 amino acids. V was trimmed by 5 bases and J by 6 bases, leaving 3 bases between them. The germline V gene has CDR1 MDHEN and CDR2 SYDVKM. This CDR3 reads CASSPDTQYF. The CDR3 DNA sequence: TGTGCCAGCAGTCCGGATACGCAGTATTTT.

This clonotype has just a few counts. The chain carries TRBV19 and TRBJ1-1; D not certain. The germline gives CDR1 LNHDA, CDR2 SQIVND (reference sequence). Between the trimmed V and J ends, which lost 0 bases and 2 bases, there was a span of 10 bases. This CDR3 comprises 15 residues. CDR3 protein: CASSIEGITNTEAFF. For the CDR3, the DNA is TGTGCCAGTAGTATAGAAGGGATAACAAACACTGAAGCTTTCTTT.